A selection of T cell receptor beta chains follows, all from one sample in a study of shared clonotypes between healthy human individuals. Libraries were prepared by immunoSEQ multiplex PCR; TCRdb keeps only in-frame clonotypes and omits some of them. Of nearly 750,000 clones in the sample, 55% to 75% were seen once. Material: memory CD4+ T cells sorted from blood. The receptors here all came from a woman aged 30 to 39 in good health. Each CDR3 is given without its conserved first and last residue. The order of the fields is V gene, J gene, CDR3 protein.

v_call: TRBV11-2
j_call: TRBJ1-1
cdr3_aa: ASSLAGDTEAF

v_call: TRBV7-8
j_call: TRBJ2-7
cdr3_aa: ASSFATAGRSQY

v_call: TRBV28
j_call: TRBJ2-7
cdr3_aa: ASSRLFYEQY

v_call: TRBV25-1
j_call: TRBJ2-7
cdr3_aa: ASSESLAGTYEQY

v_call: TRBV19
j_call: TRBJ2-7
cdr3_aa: ASSTSTGGHEQY

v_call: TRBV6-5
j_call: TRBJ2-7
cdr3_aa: ASSAGNEQY

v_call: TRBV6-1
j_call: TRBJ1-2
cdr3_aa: ASRRTGSMLGYT

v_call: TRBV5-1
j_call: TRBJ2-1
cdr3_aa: ASSLSSGAYNEQF

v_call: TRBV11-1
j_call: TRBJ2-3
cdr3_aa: ASSKPGLANTDTQY

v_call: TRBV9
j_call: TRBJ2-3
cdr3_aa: ASSVDPSTDTQY

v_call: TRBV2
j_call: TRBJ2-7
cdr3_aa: ASMQLGSDEQY

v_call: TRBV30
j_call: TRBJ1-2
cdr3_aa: AWSAPGGYGYT

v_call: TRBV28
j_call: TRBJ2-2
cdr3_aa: ASGRNTGELF

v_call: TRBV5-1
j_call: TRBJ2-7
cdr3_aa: ASSTGLAGGPYEQY

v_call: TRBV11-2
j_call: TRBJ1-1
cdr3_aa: ASSLTGGTEAF

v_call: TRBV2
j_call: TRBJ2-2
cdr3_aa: ASRGTGVNTGELF

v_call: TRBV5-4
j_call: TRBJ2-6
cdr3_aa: ASSGRRSGGTGANVLT

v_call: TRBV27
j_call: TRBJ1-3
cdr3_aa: ASSPGTGGAFGSGNTIY

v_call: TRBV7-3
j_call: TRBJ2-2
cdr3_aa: ASSFNGPGGGELF

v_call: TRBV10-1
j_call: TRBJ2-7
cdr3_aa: ASSLPRPYEQY

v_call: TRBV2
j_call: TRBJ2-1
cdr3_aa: ASSAESGYHNEQF

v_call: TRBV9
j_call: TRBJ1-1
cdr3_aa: ASSVEWGQGLMNTEAF

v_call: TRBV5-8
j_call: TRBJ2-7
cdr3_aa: AKAARGSYEQY

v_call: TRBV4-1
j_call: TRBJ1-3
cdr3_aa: ASSQDDSGGNTIY

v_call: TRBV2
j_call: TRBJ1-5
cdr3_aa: ASSEVSTHQPQH

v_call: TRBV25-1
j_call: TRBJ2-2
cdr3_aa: ASGRTGGPLNTGELF

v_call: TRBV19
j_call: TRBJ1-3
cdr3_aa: ASSNSDVGSGNTIY

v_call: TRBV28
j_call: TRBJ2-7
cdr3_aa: ASSFYRHTDRTDEQY

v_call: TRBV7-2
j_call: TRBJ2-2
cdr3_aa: ASSERSTGELF